A single sample is the source of the 27 T cell receptor beta chains below, sequenced in a study of cytomegalovirus exposure and HLA in healthy donors. 60 Vbeta and 13 Jbeta primers were used in PCR. Some clones are missing from TCRdb's copy, which holds only in-frame ones; the method was immunoSEQ multiplex PCR. The sample yields about 240,000 clones, roughly 82% seen once. Specimen: PBMCs. Every receptor here comes from a woman aged 40 to 55 in good health and CMV-seropositive.

The J gene is TRBJ1-1, the V gene TRBV7-2; TRBD1 aligns across 7 bases. This CDR3 is 14 amino acids long. Per the germline V gene, CDR1 is SGHTA and CDR2 is FQGNSA. V dropped 5 bases and J dropped 11; count of bases not matched to a gene: 14. This CDR3 reads CASSATGSGGAAFF. In DNA, the CDR3 is TGTGCCAGCAGCGCCACCGGGTCAGGGGGAGCGGCTTTCTTT.

The chain employs TRBV21-1 and TRBJ2-5; the table's D gene call, TRBD1, was not cross checked with the DNA. TRBV21-1 has pseudogene status. This CDR3 spans 15 amino acids. The CDR3 is CASSSRQGQTETQYF. In DNA form, the CDR3 reads TGTGCCAGCAGCTCGCGACAGGGCCAAACAGAGACCCAGTACTTC.

This chain uses TRBV6-4 with TRBJ1-2, with 7 bases identical to TRBD1. The CDR3 loop spans 13 amino acids. V dropped 3 bases and J dropped 4; count of bases not matched to a gene: 2. Germline V gene sequence: CDR1 MRHNA, CDR2 SNTAGT. The CDR3 nucleotides read TGTGCCAGCAGTGAAGGGACAGCCTATGGCTACACCTTC. As protein: CASSEGTAYGYTF.

The chain links TRBV10-3 to TRBJ1-5; 9 nucleotides agree with TRBD1. Germline trimming cut 4 bases from V and 9 bases from J; bases unmatched to any gene: 7. CDR3 length equals 14 residues. CDR1 is ENHRY, CDR2 SYGVKD, per germline. CDR3 protein: CAISGEDRGRPQHF. CDR3 nucleotides: TGTGCCATCAGTGGAGAGGACAGGGGCAGGCCCCAGCATTTT.

J is TRBJ1-6 and V is TRBV7-9, with a tentative D call TRBD1 (6 bases). The V end was cut by 7 bases, the J end by 6 bases, with 16 bases between. The germline V gene has CDR1 SEHNR and CDR2 FQNEAQ (reference sequence). The CDR3 consists of 15 residues. The CDR3 nucleotides read TGTGCCAGCAACGCGGACAGCAACCTTAATTCACCCCTCCACTTT. Its protein product is CASNADSNLNSPLHF.

The J gene is TRBJ1-2, the V gene TRBV27; D may be TRBD1 (6 bases). The ends were cut back, 7 bases at V and 8 bases at J, with 14 bases in the middle. Germline-derived CDR1 and CDR2 are MNHEY and SMNVEV (reference sequence). CDR3 size: 12 residues. In nucleotides, the CDR3 is TGTGCCAGCACTACAGGGTCTTTAGGCTACACCTTC. It yields the protein CASTTGSLGYTF.

J is TRBJ2-7 and V is TRBV25-1; 8 bases align to TRBD2. CDR3 length equals 17 residues. CDR1 is MGHDK and CDR2 is SYGVNS in the germline V gene. The V and J ends lost 8 bases and 3 bases, in that order; junction bases with no gene match: 18. The CDR3: CASSPGLVKGRVYEQYF. The CDR3 nucleotides are TGTGCCAGCTCCCCGGGACTAGTTAAAGGGAGGGTCTACGAGCAGTACTTC.

The chain combines TRBV18 with TRBJ2-2, with 8 bases lining up with TRBD2. The V segment lost 0 bases and the J segment 4 bases; nucleotides outside the gene matches: 10. Per the germline V gene, CDR1 is KGHSH and CDR2 is LQKENI. The CDR3 extends over 18 amino acids. The CDR3 nucleotides read TGTGCCAGCTCACCACCGTCTTTGTCCAGCGGGAGCACCGGGGAGCTGTTTTTT. It translates to CASSPPSLSSGSTGELFF.

The chain couples TRBV10-3 to TRBJ1-5, with 7 nucleotides matching TRBD1. This CDR3 is built from 13 residues. In germline, CDR1 is ENHRY, CDR2 SYGVKD. After removal of 5 bases from V and 5 bases from J, the junction contained 3 bases not matched to a gene. The CDR3 spells CAISTQGDQPQHF. The DNA for the CDR3 is TGTGCCATCAGTACTCAGGGGGATCAGCCCCAGCATTTT.

This rearrangement joins TRBV20-1 to TRBJ1-2; D unclear. The CDR3 extends over 11 amino acids. Germline V gene sequence: CDR1 DFQATT, CDR2 SNEGSKA (reference sequence). Trimming took off 6 bases at V and 4 bases at J, with 9 bases between the two ends. CDR3 nucleotides: TGCAGTGCAGGGCGGGCCTATGGCTACACCTTC. Its translation is CSAGRAYGYTF.

The chain links TRBV5-1 to TRBJ2-7, with D unclear. CDR1 SGHRS and CDR2 YFSETQ come from the germline V gene. This CDR3 has 14 residues. The germline V and J ends were trimmed by 5 bases and 0 bases, with 12 bases remaining between them. Here the CDR3 DNA reads TGCGCCAGCAGTGACGGCGGTAGCTCCTACGAGCAGTACTTC. Its protein product is CASSDGGSSYEQYF.

The rearrangement uses TRBV11-2 and TRBJ2-5; D is ambiguous. Germline CDR1 is SGHAT and CDR2 is FQNNGV. V lost 1 base and J lost 7, with 7 bases in between. The CDR3 extends over 12 amino acids. The CDR3 region has the DNA TGTGCCAGCAGCTTAGCCTTTCCGACCCAGTACTTC. This codes for CASSLAFPTQYF.

CDR3 sequence: CASSNAALSSYNEQFF. The CDR3 region has the DNA TGTGCCAGCAGCAACGCCGCCCTGAGCTCCTACAATGAGCAGTTCTTC. The chain combines TRBV9 with TRBJ2-1, with D unresolved. CDR3 length equals 16 residues. Germline CDR1 is SGDLS and CDR2 is YYNGEE. V shed 4 bases and J shed 0 bases, with 14 bases lying between them.

V usage is TRBV4-2 and J usage is TRBJ2-1; 7 bases are shared with TRBD2. With V trimmed by 0 bases and J by 6 bases, 11 bases remained unmatched. There are 17 residues in the CDR3. Germline CDR1 and CDR2: LGHNA and YNFKEQ. The DNA for the CDR3 is TGTGCCAGCAGCCAAGAGGGGTGGGACTACACCGTCAATGAGCAGTTCTTC. Translation: CASSQEGWDYTVNEQFF.

The chain is built from TRBV5-1 and TRBJ2-3; no reliable D call. CDR1 is SGHRS and CDR2 is YFSETQ in the germline V gene. Trimming left V 3 bases short and J 3 bases short, with 11 bases between. This CDR3 comprises 14 residues. The chain's CDR3 is CASSSSRRTDTQYF. The CDR3 DNA sequence: TGCGCCAGCAGCTCATCCCGTCGGACAGATACGCAGTATTTT. Looking up the rest from reference TRBV5-1 and TRBJ2-3 gives the full variable domain: KAGVTQTPRYLIKTRGQQVTLSCSPISGHRSVSWYQQTPGQGLQFLFEYFSETQRNKGNFPGRFSGRQFSNSRSEMNVSTLELGDSALYLCASSSSRRTDTQYFGPGTRLTVL.

This chain links TRBV5-1 with TRBJ2-2; TRBD2 agrees at 8 bases. This CDR3 has 15 residues. V was clipped by 4 bases and J by 3 bases; unmatched bases: 5. Germline V gene sequence: CDR1 SGHRS, CDR2 YFSETQ. CDR3 in amino acids: CASSRTSPHTGELFF. The CDR3, as DNA: TGCGCCAGCAGCCGGACTAGCCCCCACACCGGGGAGCTGTTTTTT.

The chain carries TRBV6-1 and TRBJ2-7; D might be TRBD2 (6 bases). Trimming removed 7 bases at V and 5 bases at J, with 21 bases between. The CDR3 loop spans 15 amino acids. The germline gives CDR1 MNHNS, CDR2 SASEGT. The CDR3, as DNA: TGTGCCAGCATAGGAGGGGCCCCTTTAGGCCACGAGCAGTACTTC. Translation gives CASIGGAPLGHEQYF.

The V and J genes are TRBV29-1 and TRBJ2-7; 10 bases map to TRBD1. The CDR3 totals 14 residues. Germline loops: CDR1 SQVTM, CDR2 ANQGSEA. J gave up 0 bases and V 6 bases, and 5 bases lay outside the gene matches. The CDR3 coding sequence is TGCAGCGTAGGGGGGGACAGGGGCTCCTACGAGCAGTACTTC. This translates into CSVGGDRGSYEQYF.

A few counts support this clone. J is TRBJ2-1 and V is TRBV19, with 8 bases identical to TRBD2. V lost 4 bases to trimming and J lost 1 base; unmatched junction nucleotides: 9. CDR3 length equals 17 residues. Germline CDR1 LNHDA, CDR2 SQIVND (reference sequence). The CDR3 coding sequence is TGTGCCAGTAGTACTCTAACTAGCGGTGATTCCTACAATGAGCAGTTCTTC. Amino acid sequence: CASSTLTSGDSYNEQFF.

V gene TRBV25-1 combines with J gene TRBJ1-2; 7 bases line up with TRBD1. This CDR3 contains 14 residues. The germline V gene encodes CDR1 MGHDK and CDR2 SYGVNS. J gave up 7 bases and V 4 bases, and 9 bases lay outside the gene matches. Here the CDR3 reads CASSADRVGSGYTF. The CDR3 nucleotides read TGTGCCAGCAGTGCAGACAGGGTGGGAAGTGGCTACACCTTC.

This clone was seen only once. The genes are TRBV9 and TRBJ2-6; TRBD1 matches 7 bases. Germline CDR1 is SGDLS and CDR2 is YYNGEE. The ends lost 3 bases at V and 4 bases at J; junction bases unmatched: 4. The CDR3 sequence is 15 residues long. CDR3 sequence (DNA): TGTGCCAGCAGCGGAGACAGGGCCGGGGCCAACGTCCTGACTTTC. This translates into CASSGDRAGANVLTF.

This clone was seen a single time. V is TRBV30 and J is TRBJ1-1; D remains unclear. With 0 bases removed from V and 10 bases from J, the gap between germline ends came to 9 bases. This CDR3 contains 11 residues. Looked up from germline, CDR1 is GTSNPN and CDR2 is SVGIG (reference sequence). For the CDR3, the DNA is TGTGCCTGGAGTGTAAACTACGGAGCTTTCTTT. The encoded protein is CAWSVNYGAFF.

The chain employs TRBV2 and TRBJ1-1; 7 positions match TRBD1. Losses at the gene ends were 7 bases for V and 5 bases for J; bases not matched to a gene: 10. CDR1 and CDR2 from the germline V gene are SNHLY and FYNNEI. This CDR3 comprises 14 residues. The CDR3 reads CASKETGIRTEAFF. CDR3 in DNA: TGTGCCAGCAAGGAGACAGGGATAAGAACTGAAGCTTTCTTT.

As to this clone: Other DNA sequences within the sample encode an identical CDR3. J is TRBJ2-5 and V is TRBV4-2; D is undetermined. CDR3 size: 15 residues. The ends were cut back, 0 bases at V and 5 bases at J, with 13 bases in the middle. Germline V gives CDR1 LGHNA, CDR2 YNFKEQ. In DNA form, the CDR3 reads TGTGCCAGCAGCCAAGATCGGTTAGCTACTGAGACCCAGTACTTC. The encoded protein is CASSQDRLATETQYF.

The rearrangement uses TRBV20-1 and TRBJ2-1, with 8 bases matching TRBD2. The CDR3 is 11 amino acids. The V and J ends lost 5 bases and 12 bases, in that order; junction bases with no gene match: 6. Germline V gene sequence: CDR1 DFQATT, CDR2 SNEGSKA (reference sequence). The DNA for the CDR3 is TGCAGTGCTCGCCCCGGGACTAGGCAGTTCTTC. Amino acids: CSARPGTRQFF.

V is TRBV4-1 and J is TRBJ1-2; possibly TRBD1 for D (5 bases). The CDR3 loop spans 16 amino acids. Germline values: CDR1 MGHRA, CDR2 YSYEKL. Deletions cut 3 bases from V and 4 bases from J, with 18 bases between. The CDR3 DNA follows: TGCGCCAGCAGCCAGGCTGGGGGGTGGAGCGGCTATGGCTACACCTTC. Its translation is CASSQAGGWSGYGYTF.

The chain uses TRBV5-5 and TRBJ1-5; 9 bases are shared with TRBD1. The germline V gene encodes CDR1 SGHKS and CDR2 YYEKEE (reference sequence). The ends lost 1 base at V and 10 bases at J; junction bases unmatched: 12. The CDR3 is 16 amino acids. The DNA of the CDR3 is TGTGCCAGCAGCTTGAACCCGACAGGGGGAGCCCCACCCCAGCATTTT. Protein product: CASSLNPTGGAPPQHF.